The 9 T cell receptor beta chains below were found in one sample sequenced in a study of T cell clonotyping in hematopoietic cell transplantation. Clones were read by immunoSEQ multiplex PCR, and TCRdb kept only the in-frame ones, dropping some. Altogether around 5,900 clones are present, more than 75% being singletons, with the ten largest covering less than 15%. Documented time point: recipient sample about 28 days before transplant, after cytoreduction. Sequencing used peripheral blood mononuclear cells, obtained before stem cell transplant. The receptors stem from a woman aged 50 to 60 with acute myeloid leukemia. Some clones in this sample may be carry-over from other donors' samples.

The rearrangement joins TRBV7-2 to TRBJ2-5; the match to TRBD2 covers 8 bases. In germline, CDR1 is SGHTA, CDR2 FQGNSA. The CDR3 has 16 residues. Trimming cost V 1 base and J 5 bases; bases outside gene matches: 9. This CDR3 is CASSLDPREGLETQYF. The CDR3 nucleotides are TGTGCCAGCAGCTTAGATCCCCGGGAGGGCCTTGAGACCCAGTACTTC.

The chain links TRBV20-1 to TRBJ2-2; D is unclear. The CDR3 covers 11 residues. The germline V gene has CDR1 DFQATT and CDR2 SNEGSKA (reference sequence). V was clipped by 6 bases and J by 5 bases, with 7 bases between them. The CDR3 bases are TGCAGTGCATACACAACCGGGGAGCTGTTTTTT. It yields the protein CSAYTTGELFF.

The chain joins TRBV7-2 to TRBJ1-2; no definite D call. Trimming removed 5 bases from V and 4 bases from J, with 17 bases in between. Germline V gene lookup returns CDR1 SGHTA and CDR2 FQGNSA. The CDR3 covers 15 residues. DNA for the CDR3: TGTGCCAGCAGCACAACCCCCCCAGGACCCTATGGCTACACCTTC. Its translation is CASSTTPPGPYGYTF.

Written as DNA, the CDR3 is TGCGCCAGACCCCCGGGCAGGGGGAGAGGGAATCAGCCCCAGCATTTT. It codes for CARPPGRGRGNQPQHF. The V gene is TRBV5-1, the J gene TRBJ1-5; the match to TRBD1 covers 7 bases. Trimming removed 8 bases from V and 4 bases from J; junction bases left unmatched: 15. The CDR3 totals 16 residues. Germline assignment: CDR1 SGHRS and CDR2 YFSETQ.

The chain couples TRBV29-1 to TRBJ2-3; D possibly corresponds to TRBD2 (6 bases). V was pared by 5 bases and J by 6 bases, with 9 bases between. The CDR3 covers 11 residues. Looked up from germline, CDR1 is SQVTM and CDR2 is ANQGSEA. DNA for the CDR3: TGCAGCGTTTCCCGGGGGGATACGCAGTATTTT. This gives the protein CSVSRGDTQYF.

This chain links TRBV2 with TRBJ2-5; D not resolved. Germline V lookup: CDR1 SNHLY, CDR2 FYNNEI. The length of the CDR3 is 14 residues. Between the trimmed V and J ends, which lost 5 bases and 3 bases, there was a span of 13 bases. The CDR3 bases are TGTGCCAGCAGTTGGAGCGCAGAAAAAGAGACCCAGTACTTC. Its protein product is CASSWSAEKETQYF. The complete variable domain, with remaining parts taken from reference TRBV2 and TRBJ2-5, reads EPEVTQTPSHQVTQMGQEVILRCVPISNHLYFYWYRQILGQKVEFLVSFYNNEISEKSEIFDDQFSVERPDGSNFTLKIRSTKLEDSAMYFCASSWSAEKETQYFGPGTRLLVL.

The chain couples TRBV28 to TRBJ2-1; 7 positions agree with TRBD2. The CDR3 is made up of 16 amino acids. Trimming removed 6 bases from V and 4 bases from J; junction bases left unmatched: 12. Germline V CDR1 and CDR2: MDHEN, SYDVKM. The CDR3 region has the DNA TGTGCCAGCAGCCCGGGGGGTTCGCCCGGATACAATGAGCAGTTCTTC. Protein product: CASSPGGSPGYNEQFF.

This clone was recorded a few times. The chain is built from TRBV4-3 and TRBJ2-7, with D possibly TRBD1 on 5 matching bases. The germline V gene encodes CDR1 LGHNA and CDR2 YSLEER. The CDR3 runs to 15 residues. Deletions cut 1 base from V and 1 base from J, with 11 bases between. The CDR3 sequence is CASSQGDAGSYEQYF. DNA of the CDR3: TGCGCCAGCAGCCAAGGGGATGCAGGGTCCTACGAGCAGTACTTC.

This rearrangement joins TRBV21-1 to TRBJ2-4. TRBV21-1 is a listed pseudogene. The CDR3 has 16 amino acids. The CDR3 sequence: CASSKLTGPAKNIQYF. CDR3 in DNA: TGTGCCAGCAGCAAATTAACGGGACCGGCTAAAAACATTCAGTACTTC.